This T cell receptor beta chain comes out of a study of blood T cell repertoires in COVID-19. Study-wide context: T cells, B-cell-depleted T cells, or PBMCs supplied cDNA or gDNA.

In the authors' methods: Scientists estimated how many nucleated cells there were by amplifying reference gene primers. Some clones are missing from TCRdb's copy, which holds only in-frame ones; the method was immunoSEQ multiplex PCR. From that table come the V and J calls and clone size; the DNA was used to work out D and trimming. The sample carries some 200,000 clones, nearly 90% recorded once. Germline assignment: CDR1 LNHDA and CDR2 SQIVND (reference sequence). Trimming pared 7 bases from V and 0 bases from J, leaving 13 bases between. This CDR3 contains 15 residues. The material sequenced was peripheral blood. The chain couples TRBV19 to TRBJ2-1, with D unresolved. The TCR originated in a man in his 60s with active or convalescent COVID-19. The CDR3 DNA reads TGTGCCAGTACCGATCAGGCCAGCTCCTACAATGAGCAGTTCTTC. This encodes CASTDQASSYNEQFF.